This TCR beta chain is from a study of blood T cell repertoires in COVID-19 (dated by TCRdb to 2020 to 2021). Broadly, across the study: The collaborator samples originated in the United States, Italy and Spain and spanned the acute and convalescent phases of COVID-19. The repertoires were made available in a free public database intended to serve as a resource for research on the immune response to SARS-CoV-2. Nearly every sample came with metadata listing a de-identified subject ID, COVID-19 status, age in years and sex. Subjects who had been exposed to COVID-19, were actively infected with it, or had recovered from it provided the deeply sampled blood TCRbeta repertoires that made up the dataset. The material from the prospective study consisted of cDNA or gDNA derived from T cells, B-cell-depleted T cells, or PBMCs. Where HLA class I and class II types were available, the types were taken from metadata supplied by the sample provider, not from assay-based typing. Samples were obtained from the ongoing ImmuneRACE study (first 160 participants) and from over 1,000 subjects provided by 6 global collaborators. Results and caveats for the whole study, not just this receptor: Clinical and demographic metadata were provided uncurated, with the amount varying by source and participant.

Participants in the prospective study were aged about 18 to 95 years, lived in over 20 United States geographic areas, and enrolled through a virtual design. To assign participants to cohorts, the prospective study relied on clinical history that participants themselves reported in a screening survey and a study questionnaire. For ImmuneRACE Cohort 3, a participant was defined as recovered based on two consecutive negative NP/OP PCR tests, clearance by a healthcare professional, or resolution of symptoms. In the prospective study, mobile phlebotomists collected whole blood, serum and a nasopharyngeal or oropharyngeal swab from each participant. Additional blood draws and questionnaires over an approximately two-month period could optionally be provided by prospective study participants. Before DNA extraction, blood samples from the prospective study were shipped at room temperature or frozen. Its CDR3 holds 14 amino acids, cysteine through phenylalanine. Only the CDR3 DNA is retained, 42 bases long and in frame from the first base. The germline V gene specifies MNHEY as CDR1 and SVGAGI as CDR2. V and J are truncated by 1 base and 5 bases respectively, leaving an intervening sequence of 11 bases.

TCRbeta CDR3 regions were amplified from genomic DNA by means of the immunoSEQ Assay, a bias-controlled multiplex PCR. On the authors' methods: Nucleated cell counts per sample were estimated from amplification of reference gene primers within the assay. To quantify the absolute abundance of each unique TCRbeta CDR3 rearrangement, sequence reads were collapsed and filtered. For each sample, productive Simpson clonality was calculated as the square root of Simpson's diversity index across productive rearrangements. This immuneACCESS table, as held by TCRdb, lists in-frame sequences with V and J called but not all clones. Of the missing ones, under half trace to an unresolved V gene in checked studies; the others have no known cause. V and J calls and clone size are copied from that table; D and trimming were computed from the DNA. Counted in this sample were approximately 220,000 clones; approximately 90% of them appeared once. The ten largest clones add up to about 2.6% of the sample.

Regarding this clone: This clone's antigen is unknown. Base quality data are lacking; no much larger clone is found one base away.

The TCR originated in a woman aged 25-40 years who had recovered from COVID-19. The chain couples TRBV6-5 to TRBJ1-1, with a tentative D gene TRBD1 over 5 matching bases. What was sequenced was PBMCs or T cells enriched from blood (not recorded which). The CDR3 in this case is CASSYWGGGTEAFF. The sequence in DNA is TGTGCCAGCAGTTACTGGGGGGGAGGGACTGAAGCTTTCTTT.